The subject of this entry is one T cell receptor (beta chain). This clonotype was counted between two and nine times. No cognate antigen has been identified for it. There are no base qualities to consult, and no much larger clone falls within one base. This entry is derived from a study of T cells in Graves' hyperthyroidism and ophthalmopathy (dated 2019 in TCRdb). Describing the broader study: Peripheral blood was collected at initial diagnosis, before any treatment. To identify TCR V-J signatures that set the groups apart, the researchers used a discovery cohort of about a hundred patients, made up of under 50 with Graves' ophthalmopathy and around 58 with stable Graves' hyperthyroidism. Whether ophthalmopathy could be predicted prospectively was tested in an independent validation cohort made up of 18 to 20 hyperthyroidism patients plus 17 patients who later progressed to ophthalmopathy. The roughly 94 discovery patients were randomly split 7:3 into training and test sets. In addition, the study compared T-cell repertoires in thyroid tissue and in blood from several Graves' hyperthyroidism patients. After sampling, hyperthyroidism patients received methimazole starting at 30 mg daily, and ophthalmopathy patients received high-dose intravenous methylprednisolone. TCR Vbeta CDR3 sequencing of some 140 peripheral blood samples (over 40 ophthalmopathy, 75 to 80 hyperthyroidism and about 17 progressor patients) is reported in the paper. General findings and caveats noted by the study authors: Sample size was not statistically predetermined, and investigators were not blinded to group allocation. Most expanded thyroid clonotypes (frequency above 0.001) were also found in blood, which suggests that blood repertoires may mirror thyroid immune responses. Ophthalmopathy was separated from stable hyperthyroidism by a 13 V-J signature model, with 87.88% sensitivity and roughly 81% specificity obtained in cross-validation and 80%/75% obtained in testing. During validation, the model predicted progression to ophthalmopathy a median of approximately six months ahead of onset, with almost 71% sensitivity and 72.22% specificity.

Amplification of TCR beta CDR3 regions was carried out from RNA transcripts. A first-round RT-PCR of the TCR CDR3 used the HTBI primer set with the Qiagen OneStep RT-PCR kit. Libraries were constructed in a second round of multiplex PCR, after which size selection and purification were performed. Libraries were sequenced paired-end with 100 bp reads on an Illumina HiSeq2000. The paper's processing steps were these. Raw data were processed with SOAPnuke, discarding reads with adapters, uncalled bases, mean Phred below 15, or no exact constant-primer or identifier match. COPE v1.2.5 was used to merge the high-quality paired reads, and each unique nucleotide sequence was defined as a clonotype. MiTCR v1.1 was used to align clonotypes to the IMGT TRBV, TRBD and TRBJ reference segments. Only V-J combinations with frequency above 0.0001, covering 98% to 99.2% of repertoires, were analysed. The TCS score was defined as the ratio of F50 (clonal expansion) to E x V (chaos), calculated using BLOSUM62-based TCRdist between CDR3 peptides within each V-J. Welch's t-statistics and random forest reduced 500 to 650 V-J features to roughly 13, which were used in a naive Bayes classifier (R e1071). The public reads were reanalyzed by TCRdb: fastp trimming at Q25, MiXCR alignment, in-frame beta chains only. Identical CDR3 proteins give one entry, which carries the most common genes and DNA. The V and J calls, along with clone size, are taken from TCRdb and not from the paper's own processing. In this sample the table shows hundreds of thousands of distinct CDR3 sequences, approximately 15% of which occur a single time. Roughly 6.2% of the sample belongs to the ten largest clones.

Hyperthyroidism patients were newly diagnosed, had a disease duration of under 2 months, and were aged 18 to 65 years. Any patient with an uncontrolled infection, another autoimmune disease, pregnancy or lactation was excluded. Diagnoses were established on the basis of clinical symptoms, serum thyroxine and TRAb, thyroid ultrasound, and orbital computed tomography. Blood from progressor patients was collected at the time of first diagnosis with hyperthyroidism, before any ophthalmopathy symptoms had appeared. Ficoll-Paque density gradient centrifugation was used to isolate PBMCs from approximately 10 ml of fresh peripheral blood. Progressor patients were first diagnosed with Graves' hyperthyroidism and then developed ophthalmopathy during follow-up. Total RNA was extracted with Trizol reagent, and quality was checked on an Agilent 2100 Bioanalyzer. Relative to germline, V is 1 base shorter and J is 7 bases shorter, with 10 bases between their ends. The CDR3 holds 13 amino acids from the cysteine to the phenylalanine. CDR3 DNA only is kept here, 39 bases in frame from base 1. CDR1 is given as SEHNR and CDR2 as FQNEAQ, both from the germline V gene (reference sequence).

Sequenced input: blood. The source is a woman in her thirties with Graves' hyperthyroidism that later progressed to Graves' ophthalmopathy. The V gene is TRBV7-9 and the J gene is TRBJ1-1; confidence is insufficient to name the D gene. Read as DNA, the sequence is TGTGCCAGCAGCTTAGGGCTGGAGTTTGAAGCTTTCTTT. It codes for CASSLGLEFEAFF.